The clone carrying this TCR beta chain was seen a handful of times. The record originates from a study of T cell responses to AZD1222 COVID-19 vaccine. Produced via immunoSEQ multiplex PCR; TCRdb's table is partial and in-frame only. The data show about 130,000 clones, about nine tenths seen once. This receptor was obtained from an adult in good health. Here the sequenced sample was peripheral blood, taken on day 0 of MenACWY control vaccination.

The CDR3 DNA reads TGTGCCAGCAGCCTCGGACTAGCGGGAGAGGTTGAGCAGTTCTTC. It codes for CASSLGLAGEVEQFF. The V call is TRBV3-1 (or the pseudogene TRBV3-2), the J call TRBJ2-1; TRBD2 agrees at 13 bases. Germline V gene lookup returns CDR1 LGHDT and CDR2 YNNKEL (reference sequence). Trimming removed 4 bases from V and 9 bases from J; junction bases left unmatched: 6. The CDR3 runs 15 residues.